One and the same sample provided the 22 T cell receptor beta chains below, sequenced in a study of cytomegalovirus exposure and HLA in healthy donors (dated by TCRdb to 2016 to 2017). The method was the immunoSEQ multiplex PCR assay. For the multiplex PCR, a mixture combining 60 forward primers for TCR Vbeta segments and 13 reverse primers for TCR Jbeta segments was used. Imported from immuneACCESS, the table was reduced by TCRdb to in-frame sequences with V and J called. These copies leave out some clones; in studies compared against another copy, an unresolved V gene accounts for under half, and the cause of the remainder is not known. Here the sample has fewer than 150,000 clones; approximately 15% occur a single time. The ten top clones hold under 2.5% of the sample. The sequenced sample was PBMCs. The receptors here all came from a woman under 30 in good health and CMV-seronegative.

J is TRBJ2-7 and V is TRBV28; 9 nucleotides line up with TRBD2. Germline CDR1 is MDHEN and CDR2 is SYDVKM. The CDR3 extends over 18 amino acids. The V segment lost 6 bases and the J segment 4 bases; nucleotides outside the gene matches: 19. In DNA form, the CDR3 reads TGTGCCAGCAGCGCTTTAGACCCGGGAGGACTAGCGCGTTACGAGCAGTACTTC. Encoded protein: CASSALDPGGLARYEQYF.

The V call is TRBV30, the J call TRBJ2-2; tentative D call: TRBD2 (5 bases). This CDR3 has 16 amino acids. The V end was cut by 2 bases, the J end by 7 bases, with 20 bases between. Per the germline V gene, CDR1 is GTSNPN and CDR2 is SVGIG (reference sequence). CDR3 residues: CAWSSLLVSGNGELFF. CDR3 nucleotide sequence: TGTGCCTGGAGTTCATTACTCGTGTCGGGGAACGGGGAGCTGTTTTTT. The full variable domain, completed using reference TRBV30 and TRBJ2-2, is SQTIHQWPATLVQPVGSPLSLECTVEGTSNPNLYWYRQAAGRGLQLLFYSVGIGQISSEVPQNLSASRPQDRQFILSSKKLLLSDSGFYLCAWSSLLVSGNGELFFGEGSRLTVL.

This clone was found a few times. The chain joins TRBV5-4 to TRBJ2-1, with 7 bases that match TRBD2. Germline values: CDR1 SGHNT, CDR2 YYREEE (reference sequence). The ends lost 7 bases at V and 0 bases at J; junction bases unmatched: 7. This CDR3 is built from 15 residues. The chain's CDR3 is CASWRTSGSYNEQFF. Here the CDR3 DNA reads TGTGCCAGCTGGAGGACTAGTGGCTCCTACAATGAGCAGTTCTTC.

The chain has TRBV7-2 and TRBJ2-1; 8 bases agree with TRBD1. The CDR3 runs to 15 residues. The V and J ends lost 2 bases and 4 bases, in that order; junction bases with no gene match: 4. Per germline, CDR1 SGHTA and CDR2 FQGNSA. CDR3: CASSLSTGAYNEQFF. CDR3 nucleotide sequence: TGTGCCAGCAGCTTATCGACAGGGGCGTACAATGAGCAGTTCTTC.

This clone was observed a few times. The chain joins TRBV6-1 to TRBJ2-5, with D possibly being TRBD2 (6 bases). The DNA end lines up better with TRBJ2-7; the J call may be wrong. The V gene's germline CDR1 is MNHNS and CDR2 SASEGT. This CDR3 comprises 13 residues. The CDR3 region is CASSRDWEYEQYF. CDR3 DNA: TGTGCCAGCAGCCGGGACTGGGAGTACGAGCAGTACTTC.

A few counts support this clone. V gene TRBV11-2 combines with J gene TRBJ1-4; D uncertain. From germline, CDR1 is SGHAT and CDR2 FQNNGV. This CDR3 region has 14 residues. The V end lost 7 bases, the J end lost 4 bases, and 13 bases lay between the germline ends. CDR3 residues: CASTGSGNNEKLFF. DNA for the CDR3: TGTGCCAGCACCGGGTCGGGGAATAATGAAAAACTGTTTTTT.

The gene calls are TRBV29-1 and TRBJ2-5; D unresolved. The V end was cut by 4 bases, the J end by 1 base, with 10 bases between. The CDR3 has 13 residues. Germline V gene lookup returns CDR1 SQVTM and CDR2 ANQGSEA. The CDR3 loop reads CSVAMAVQETQYF. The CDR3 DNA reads TGCAGCGTTGCCATGGCAGTCCAAGAGACCCAGTACTTC.

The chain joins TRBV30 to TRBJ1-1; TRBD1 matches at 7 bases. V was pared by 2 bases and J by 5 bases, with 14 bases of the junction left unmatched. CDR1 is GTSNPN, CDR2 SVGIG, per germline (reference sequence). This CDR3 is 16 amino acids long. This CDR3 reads CAWSLLDREGKTEAFF. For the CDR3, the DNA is TGTGCCTGGAGTCTCCTCGACAGGGAAGGGAAAACTGAAGCTTTCTTT.

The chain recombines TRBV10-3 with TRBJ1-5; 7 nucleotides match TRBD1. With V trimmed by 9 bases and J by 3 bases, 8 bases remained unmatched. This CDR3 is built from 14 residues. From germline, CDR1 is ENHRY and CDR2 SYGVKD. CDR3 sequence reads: CAIGPGQSNQPQHF. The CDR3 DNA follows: TGTGCCATAGGACCGGGACAGTCCAATCAGCCCCAGCATTTT.

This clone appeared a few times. The CDR3 sequence: CASSLTSESGELFF. The CDR3 DNA follows: TGTGCCAGCAGCCTCACTAGCGAAAGCGGGGAGCTGTTTTTT. The chain combines TRBV6-4 with TRBJ2-2, with 7 positions matching TRBD2. V was clipped by 6 bases and J by 7 bases; unmatched bases: 8. This CDR3 contains 14 residues. In germline, CDR1 is MRHNA, CDR2 SNTAGT.

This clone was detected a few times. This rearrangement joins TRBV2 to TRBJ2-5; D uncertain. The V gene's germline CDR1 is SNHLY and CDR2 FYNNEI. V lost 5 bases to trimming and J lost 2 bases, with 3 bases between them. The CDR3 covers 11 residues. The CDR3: CASSYQETQYF. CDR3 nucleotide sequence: TGTGCCAGCAGTTATCAAGAGACCCAGTACTTC.

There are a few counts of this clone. CDR3 sequence reads: CASSQGWRENTGELFF. The CDR3 DNA follows: TGCGCCAGCAGCCAAGGCTGGCGGGAAAACACCGGGGAGCTGTTTTTT. The chain joins TRBV4-1 to TRBJ2-2; tentatively, D is TRBD2 (6 bases). The CDR3 consists of 16 residues. Germline loops: CDR1 MGHRA, CDR2 YSYEKL. Trimming shortened V by 1 base and J by 2 bases, and 11 bases separated the two germline ends.

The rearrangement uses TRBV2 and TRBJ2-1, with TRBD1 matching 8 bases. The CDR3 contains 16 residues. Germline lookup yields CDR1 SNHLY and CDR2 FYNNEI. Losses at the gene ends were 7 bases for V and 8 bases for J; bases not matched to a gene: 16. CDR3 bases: TGTGCCAGCAAAGTCACGGACAGGGTGGGGGACCATGAGCAGTTCTTC. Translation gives CASKVTDRVGDHEQFF.

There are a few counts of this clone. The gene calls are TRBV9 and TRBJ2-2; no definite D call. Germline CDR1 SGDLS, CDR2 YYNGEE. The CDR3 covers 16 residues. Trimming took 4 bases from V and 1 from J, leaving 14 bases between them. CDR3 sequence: CASSSTRLRNTGELFF. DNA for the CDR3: TGTGCCAGCAGCTCAACCAGACTCCGGAACACCGGGGAGCTGTTTTTT.

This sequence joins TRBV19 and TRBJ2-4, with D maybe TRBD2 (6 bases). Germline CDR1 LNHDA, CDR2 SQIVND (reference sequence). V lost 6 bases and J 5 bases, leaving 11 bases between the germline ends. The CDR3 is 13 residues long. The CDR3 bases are TGTGCCAGTAGAACAGGCGGGGAAAACATTCAGTACTTC. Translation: CASRTGGENIQYF.

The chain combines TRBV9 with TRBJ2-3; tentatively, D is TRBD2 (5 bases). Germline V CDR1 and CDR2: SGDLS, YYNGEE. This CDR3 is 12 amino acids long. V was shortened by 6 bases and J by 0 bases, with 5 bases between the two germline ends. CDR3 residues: CASTGSTDTQYF. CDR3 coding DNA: TGTGCCAGCACGGGAAGCACAGATACGCAGTATTTT.

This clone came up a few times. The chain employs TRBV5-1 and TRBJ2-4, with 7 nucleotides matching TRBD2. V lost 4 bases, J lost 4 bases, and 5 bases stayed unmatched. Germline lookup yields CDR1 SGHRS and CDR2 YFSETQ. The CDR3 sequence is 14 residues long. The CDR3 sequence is CASSMREGKNIQYF. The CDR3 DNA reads TGCGCCAGCAGCATGAGGGAGGGGAAAAACATTCAGTACTTC.

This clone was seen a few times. The CDR3 DNA reads TGTGCCAGCAGCTCGGGACAGGGGAATGAGCAGTTCTTC. It translates to CASSSGQGNEQFF. V and J are TRBV7-6 and TRBJ2-1; 10 nucleotides match TRBD1. Germline V gene sequence: CDR1 SGHVS, CDR2 FNYEAQ. V lost 4 bases to trimming and J lost 7 bases; unmatched junction nucleotides: 1. The CDR3 has 13 residues.

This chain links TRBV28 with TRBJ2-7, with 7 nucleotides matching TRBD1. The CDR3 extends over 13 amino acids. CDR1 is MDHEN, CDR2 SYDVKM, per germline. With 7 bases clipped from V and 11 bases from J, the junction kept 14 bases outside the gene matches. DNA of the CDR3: TGTGCCAGCACCCCGACAGGGCGAGTTCCCAAGTACTTC. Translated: CASTPTGRVPKYF. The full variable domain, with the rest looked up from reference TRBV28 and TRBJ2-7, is DVKVTQSSRYLVKRTGEKVFLECVQDMDHENMFWYRQDPGLGLRLIYFSYDVKMKEKGDIPEGYSVSREKKERFSLILESASTNQTSMYLCASTPTGRVPKYFGPGTRLTVT.

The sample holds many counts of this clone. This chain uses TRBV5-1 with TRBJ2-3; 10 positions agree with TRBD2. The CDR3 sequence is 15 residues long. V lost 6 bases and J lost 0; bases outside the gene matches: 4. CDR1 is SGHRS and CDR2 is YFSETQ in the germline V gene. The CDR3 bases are TGCGCCAGCAACCAACTAGCGGGGAGCACAGATACGCAGTATTTT. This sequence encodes CASNQLAGSTDTQYF.

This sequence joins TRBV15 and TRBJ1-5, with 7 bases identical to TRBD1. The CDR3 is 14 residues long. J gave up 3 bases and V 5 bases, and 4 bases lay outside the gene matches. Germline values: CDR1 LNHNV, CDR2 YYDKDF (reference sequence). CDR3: CATSLGQSNQPQHF. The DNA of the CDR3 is TGTGCCACCAGCCTGGGACAGTCCAATCAGCCCCAGCATTTT. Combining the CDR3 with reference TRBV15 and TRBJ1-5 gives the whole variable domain DAMVIQNPRYQVTQFGKPVTLSCSQTLNHNVMYWYQQKSSQAPKLLFHYYDKDFNNEADTPDNFQSRRPNTSFCFLDIRSPGLGDTAMYLCATSLGQSNQPQHFGDGTRLSIL.

The CDR3 is CASSGGGIANYGYTF. DNA of the CDR3: TGCGCCAGCAGCGGCGGGGGGATAGCTAACTATGGCTACACCTTC. The chain has TRBV5-1 and TRBJ1-2; tentative D call: TRBD1 (5 bases). The length of the CDR3 is 15 residues. The germline CDR1 and CDR2 sequences are SGHRS and YFSETQ. Trimming shortened V by 4 bases and J by 0 bases, and 13 bases separated the two germline ends. The whole variable domain, filled in from reference TRBV5-1 and TRBJ1-2, reads KAGVTQTPRYLIKTRGQQVTLSCSPISGHRSVSWYQQTPGQGLQFLFEYFSETQRNKGNFPGRFSGRQFSNSRSEMNVSTLELGDSALYLCASSGGGIANYGYTFGSGTRLTVV.